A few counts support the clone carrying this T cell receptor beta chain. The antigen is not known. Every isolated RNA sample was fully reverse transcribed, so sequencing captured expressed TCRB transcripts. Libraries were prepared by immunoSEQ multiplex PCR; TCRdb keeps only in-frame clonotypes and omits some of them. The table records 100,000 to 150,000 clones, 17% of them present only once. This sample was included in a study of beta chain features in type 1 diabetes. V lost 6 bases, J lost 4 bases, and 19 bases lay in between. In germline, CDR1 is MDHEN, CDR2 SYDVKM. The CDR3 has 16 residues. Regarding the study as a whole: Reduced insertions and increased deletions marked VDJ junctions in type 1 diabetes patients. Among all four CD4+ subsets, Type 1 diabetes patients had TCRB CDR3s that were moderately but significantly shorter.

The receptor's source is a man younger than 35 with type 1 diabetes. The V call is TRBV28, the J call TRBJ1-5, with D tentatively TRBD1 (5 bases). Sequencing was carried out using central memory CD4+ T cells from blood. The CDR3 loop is CASSPWTGAENQPQHF. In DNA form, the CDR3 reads TGTGCCAGCAGCCCCTGGACCGGGGCAGAGAATCAGCCCCAGCATTTT.